In its sample, the clone carrying this TCR beta chain was seen many times. Antigen unknown. RNA transcripts were the template for amplifying TCR beta CDR3 regions. During a first-round RT-PCR of the TCR CDR3, the HTBI primer set was used. TCRdb redid the calling of the multiplex PCR reads with MiXCR, one entry per CDR3 protein. In the table there are 300,000 to 500,000 distinct CDR3 sequences, over 12% of which are singletons. This entry is derived from a study of T cells in Graves' hyperthyroidism and ophthalmopathy. Study-wide background: Prior to any treatment, at the point of initial diagnosis, peripheral blood was collected.

The study's findings and limits: Ophthalmopathy and stable hyperthyroidism were told apart by a 13 V-J model. Peripheral blood also featured most of the thyroid clonotypes expanded above 0.001.

The CDR3 contains 13 residues. V dropped 5 bases and J dropped 3 bases, with 13 bases sitting between them. The germline V gene has CDR1 SQVTM and CDR2 ANQGSEA. Orbital computed tomography and thyroid ultrasound, together with serum TRAb and thyroxine and clinical symptoms, were used for diagnoses. Source material: blood. The chain has TRBV29-1 and TRBJ1-1; D gene unclear. This TCR was sampled from a man aged 50-59 years with Graves' ophthalmopathy. The chain's CDR3 is CSVQHMKYTEAFF. For the CDR3, the DNA is TGCAGCGTTCAACACATGAAGTACACTGAAGCTTTCTTT.